The 18 T cell receptor beta chains reported below all come from one sample, sequenced in a study of Graves' ophthalmopathy and Graves' hyperthyroidism. RNA transcripts provided the template for amplifying TCR beta CDR3 regions. An initial RT-PCR round employing HTBI primers preceded a second-round multiplex PCR. TCRdb itself ran the multiplex PCR reads through MiXCR, one entry per CDR3 protein. The top ten clones hold approximately 7.7% of a sample with about 620,000 distinct CDR3 sequences, 22% of them seen once. The sample taken for sequencing was peripheral blood. These receptors all come from a woman aged 18 to 35 with stable Graves' hyperthyroidism. Some clones in this sample may be carry-over from other donors' samples.

This clonotype was recorded at least ten times. The chain is built from TRBV20-1 and TRBJ1-1, with D uncertain. V lost 3 bases and J lost 4, with 18 bases in between. Germline values: CDR1 DFQATT, CDR2 SNEGSKA (reference sequence). CDR3 size: 15 residues. CDR3 residues: CSARWGLALSTEAFF. For the CDR3, the DNA is TGCAGTGCTAGGTGGGGTTTGGCCCTGAGCACTGAAGCTTTCTTT.

This clonotype was seen many times. The chain joins TRBV15 to TRBJ2-7; 14 bases line up with TRBD2. The CDR3 extends over 19 amino acids. V dropped 0 bases and J dropped 3; count of bases not matched to a gene: 10. Germline V CDR1 and CDR2: LNHNV, YYDKDF (reference sequence). CDR3 loop: CATSRDIPMGLAGDYEQYF. As DNA, the CDR3 is TGTGCCACCAGCAGAGATATACCAATGGGACTAGCGGGAGACTACGAGCAGTACTTC.

The table lists this clonotype with many counts. The rearrangement links TRBV30 to TRBJ1-5; TRBD1 might be the D (6 bases). The length of the CDR3 is 14 residues. Germline V gene lookup returns CDR1 GTSNPN and CDR2 SVGIG (reference sequence). V lost 5 bases, J lost 4 bases, and 15 bases lay in between. The CDR3 DNA sequence: TGTGCCTGGGGCCCCCCAGGGGAAAATCAGCCCCAGCATTTT. Encoded protein: CAWGPPGENQPQHF.

This clonotype was counted at least ten times. DNA for the CDR3: TGTGCCAGCAGCTTAGACGCCCCATCGGGGGGCTACACCTTC. As protein: CASSLDAPSGGYTF. The chain recombines TRBV11-2 with TRBJ1-2; D remains unclear. The CDR3 runs to 14 residues. Germline V CDR1 and CDR2: SGHAT, FQNNGV. V was trimmed by 0 bases and J by 8 bases, leaving 13 bases between them.

This clonotype was seen more than once but under ten times. Since a much larger clone is just one base distant, this may be a read error. This chain links TRBV28 with TRBJ2-7, with 8 bases that match TRBD2. The V segment lost 7 bases and the J segment 4 bases; nucleotides outside the gene matches: 18. Germline CDR1 and CDR2: MDHEN and SYDVKM. The CDR3 length is 17 residues. This CDR3 is CASTQTSETIEGYEQYF. CDR3 bases: TGTGCCAGCACCCAGACTAGCGAGACAATTGAAGGATACGAGCAGTACTTC. Based on the CDR3 plus reference TRBV28 and TRBJ2-7, the full variable domain is DVKVTQSSRYLVKRTGEKVFLECVQDMDHENMFWYRQDPGLGLRLIYFSYDVKMKEKGDIPEGYSVSREKKERFSLILESASTNQTSMYLCASTQTSETIEGYEQYFGPGTRLTVT.

There are many counts of this clonotype. This chain uses TRBV11-2 with TRBJ1-1; 11 bases agree with TRBD1. CDR1 is SGHAT, CDR2 FQNNGV, per germline. V shed 5 bases and J 5 bases; nucleotides not matched to a gene: 7. The CDR3 contains 15 residues. CDR3 sequence reads: CASSPGQGESTEAFF. The DNA for the CDR3 is TGTGCCAGCAGCCCGGGACAGGGGGAAAGTACTGAAGCTTTCTTT.

The sample holds a few counts of this clonotype. The J gene is TRBJ2-2, the V gene TRBV6-5; maybe TRBD1 (6 bases). This CDR3 has 14 residues. V lost 2 bases and J lost 5, with 9 bases in between. The germline CDR1 and CDR2 sequences are MNHEY and SVGAGI. Written as DNA, the CDR3 is TGTGCCAGCAGTTACGGGGGCCGGACCGGGGAGCTGTTTTTT. It yields the protein CASSYGGRTGELFF.

The chain joins TRBV6-5 to TRBJ2-5; maybe TRBD1 (7 bases). The CDR3 loop spans 17 amino acids. Looked up from germline, CDR1 is MNHEY and CDR2 is SVGAGI. Trimming left V 0 bases short and J 2 bases short, with 16 bases between. The CDR3 DNA is TGTGCCAGCAGTTACTCTGGTTCAGGGGGGAGACAAGAGACCCAGTACTTC. Encoded protein: CASSYSGSGGRQETQYF.

There are a few counts of this clonotype. The chain couples TRBV29-1 to TRBJ1-3, with 10 positions matching TRBD1. V was clipped by 6 bases and J by 4 bases; unmatched bases: 12. CDR1 and CDR2 from the germline V gene are SQVTM and ANQGSEA. There are 16 residues in the CDR3. In DNA, the CDR3 is TGCAGCGTATGGGAATCTGACAGGGGGCAGGGAAACACCATATATTTT. Translated, it gives CSVWESDRGQGNTIYF.

This clonotype was picked up many times. As DNA, the CDR3 is TGTGCCAGCAGTCTAGGCGGTCATCGGTCCGAGCAGTACTTC. Translating it yields CASSLGGHRSEQYF. The chain is built from TRBV6-1 and TRBJ2-7, with unresolved D. The CDR3 has 14 residues. The germline V gene encodes CDR1 MNHNS and CDR2 SASEGT. Trimming removed 5 bases from V and 6 bases from J, with 17 bases in between.

This clonotype counts as medium-sized. The chain employs TRBV20-1 and TRBJ1-5; D possibly corresponds to TRBD1 (6 bases). With 3 bases removed from V and 3 bases from J, the gap between germline ends came to 12 bases. The CDR3 spans 14 residues. Per germline, CDR1 DFQATT and CDR2 SNEGSKA (reference sequence). The DNA for the CDR3 is TGCAGTGCTAGCCGACAGGAACCCAATCAGCCCCAGCATTTT. It codes for CSASRQEPNQPQHF.

This clonotype occurred once. This chain connects TRBV12-3 or TRBV12-4 to TRBJ2-7; no clear D gene. CDR3 length equals 14 residues. V was shortened by 3 bases and J by 4 bases, with 13 bases between the two germline ends. Here the CDR3 DNA reads TGTGCCAGCAGTTTGGAATTTTTGAGTTACGAGCAGTACTTC. Its translation: CASSLEFLSYEQYF.

This clonotype has at least ten counts. Germline is not matched at one junction end, which may reflect a read error. CDR3: CASNLVGPSDYGYTF. Here the CDR3 DNA reads TGTGCCAGCAACTTAGTAGGGCCGTCGGACTATGGCTACACCTTC. This rearrangement joins TRBV7-2 to TRBJ1-2, with D unclear. The germline V gene has CDR1 SGHTA and CDR2 FQGNSA. This CDR3 has 15 amino acids.

This clonotype was counted at least ten times. V usage is TRBV12-3 or TRBV12-4 and J usage is TRBJ2-7, with D hard to call. The V end was cut by 5 bases, the J end by 7 bases, with 15 bases between. The CDR3 runs to 13 residues. The CDR3 DNA reads TGTGCCAGCAGTCGCGGACCGGCGGAGGAGCAGTACTTC. Its protein product is CASSRGPAEEQYF.

This clonotype occurred many times. This chain connects TRBV6-1 to TRBJ2-7; a possible D gene is TRBD1 (5 bases). V lost 7 bases and J 2 bases, leaving 9 bases between the germline ends. Looked up from germline, CDR1 is MNHNS and CDR2 is SASEGT. The CDR3 runs to 12 residues. CDR3 in amino acids: CASTDRPYEQYF. The CDR3 DNA reads TGTGCCAGCACTGACAGACCCTACGAGCAGTACTTC.

The CDR3 is CASSQIQGGAFF. CDR3 coding DNA: TGCGCCAGCAGCCAAATACAGGGAGGGGCTTTCTTT. The chain couples TRBV4-1 to TRBJ1-1, with a possible D match to TRBD1 (6 bases). CDR3 length: 12 amino acids. Germline V gives CDR1 MGHRA, CDR2 YSYEKL. With 2 bases removed from V and 11 bases from J, the gap between germline ends came to 12 bases.

V usage is TRBV28 and J usage is TRBJ2-7; D not certain. Germline loops: CDR1 MDHEN, CDR2 SYDVKM. The ends were cut back, 11 bases at V and 2 bases at J, with 13 bases in the middle. The CDR3 is made up of 12 amino acids. The CDR3 DNA reads TGTGCCTCCATGGACGGTCCCTACGAGCAGTACTTC. Amino acid sequence: CASMDGPYEQYF. The variable domain in full, with the rest retrieved from reference TRBV28 and TRBJ2-7, is DVKVTQSSRYLVKRTGEKVFLECVQDMDHENMFWYRQDPGLGLRLIYFSYDVKMKEKGDIPEGYSVSREKKERFSLILESASTNQTSMYLCASMDGPYEQYFGPGTRLTVT.

This clonotype was seen repeatedly, ten times or more. A clone one base away is much larger, so this may be a read error. The V gene is TRBV12-3 or TRBV12-4, the J gene TRBJ2-5; D gene ambiguous. This CDR3 has 15 residues. The chain's CDR3 is CASSFWVGYQESQYF. CDR3 DNA sequence: TGTGCCAGCAGTTTTTGGGTCGGGTACCAAGAGTCCCAGTACTTC.